The 28 T cell receptor beta chains below come from one sample, sequenced in a study of spatial heterogeneity in lung cancer. The time point was: blood at routine non-recurrence follow-up after resection. Researchers sequenced whole RNA taken from tumor, nontumor lung or frozen PBMC without sorting. TCRdb re-called the 5' RACE reads with MiXCR, one entry per CDR3 protein. The table lists under 150,000 distinct CDR3 sequences, 10% to 15% of them singletons. The specimen was PBMCs, collected at follow-up. The receptors were sampled from a male donor with early-stage non-small cell lung cancer.

This chain connects TRBV10-3 to TRBJ2-3; D may be TRBD1 (6 bases). V was clipped by 0 bases and J by 1 base, with 14 bases between them. CDR3 length: 17 amino acids. Looked up from germline, CDR1 is ENHRY and CDR2 is SYGVKD. For the CDR3, the DNA is TGTGCCATCAGTGAGTCGACTGGGGGCTTTGGCACAGATACGCAGTATTTT. Protein product: CAISESTGGFGTDTQYF.

J is TRBJ2-1 and V is TRBV5-4, with 11 bases lining up with TRBD1. Germline assignment: CDR1 SGHNT and CDR2 YYREEE (reference sequence). After removal of 4 bases from V and 12 bases from J, the junction contained 9 bases not matched to a gene. The CDR3 length is 14 residues. CDR3 in DNA: TGTGCCAGCAGCCTGGGACAGGGGGACTCCGTGCAGTTCTTC. Translated, it gives CASSLGQGDSVQFF.

This clonotype has ten or more counts. The chain couples TRBV25-1 to TRBJ1-5; maybe TRBD1 (6 bases). Deletions cut 5 bases from V and 6 bases from J, with 14 bases between. The CDR3 spans 14 residues. Germline V gives CDR1 MGHDK, CDR2 SYGVNS. The CDR3 bases are TGTGCCAGCAGTTTCAGGGGAATCGGTCAGCCCCAGCATTTT. Its translation is CASSFRGIGQPQHF.

This clonotype was seen only a few times. V gene TRBV7-2 combines with J gene TRBJ2-7; no clear D gene. This CDR3 contains 12 residues. The V end was cut by 5 bases, the J end by 6 bases, with 11 bases between. The V gene's germline CDR1 is SGHTA and CDR2 FQGNSA. This chain's CDR3 is CASSPPRGEQYF. The CDR3 DNA follows: TGTGCCAGCAGCCCCCCACGTGGCGAGCAGTACTTC. The whole variable domain, remainder taken from reference TRBV7-2 and TRBJ2-7, is GAGVSQSPSNKVTEKGKDVELRCDPISGHTALYWYRQSLGQGLEFLIYFQGNSAPDKSGLPSDRFSAERTGGSVSTLTIQRTQQEDSAVYLCASSPPRGEQYFGPGTRLTVT.

This clonotype was found many times. One end of the junction varies from germline; a read error may be responsible. The chain uses TRBV3-1 and TRBJ1-1, with 7 positions matching TRBD1. This CDR3 has 15 residues. Germline values: CDR1 LGHDT, CDR2 YNNKEL (reference sequence). The CDR3 protein is CASSQATTGTTEAFF. CDR3 coding DNA: TGTGCCAGCAGTCAAGCCACGACAGGGACCACTGAAGCTTTCTTT.

The V gene is TRBV7-2, the J gene TRBJ2-1; no clear D gene. The V end lost 0 bases, the J end lost 10 bases, and 10 bases lay between the germline ends. Germline CDR1 and CDR2: SGHTA and FQGNSA. The CDR3 has 13 residues. The CDR3 nucleotides read TGTGCCAGCAGCTTAGCCCCCATCCGCGAGCAGTTCTTC. Its translation: CASSLAPIREQFF.

A few counts support this clonotype. CDR3 sequence (DNA): TGTGCCAGCAGTGATCCTGGACGGAGCTCCTACGAGCAGTACTTC. Its protein is CASSDPGRSSYEQYF. The chain combines TRBV6-1 with TRBJ2-7; D not resolved. V dropped 3 bases and J dropped 0 bases, with 12 bases sitting between them. The CDR3 consists of 15 residues. Germline CDR1 reads MNHNS; CDR2 reads SASEGT.

The genes are TRBV6-2 or TRBV6-3 and TRBJ2-1; D is perhaps TRBD1 or TRBD2 (5 bases each). V gave up 2 bases and J gave up 5 bases, with 19 bases separating them. The CDR3 loop spans 17 amino acids. CDR1 is MNHEY, CDR2 SVGEGT, per germline. The CDR3 region is CASSYTSGTLNHNEQFF. The CDR3 DNA sequence: TGTGCCAGCAGTTACACGTCCGGGACCCTGAACCACAATGAGCAGTTCTTC.

This clonotype has a handful of counts. The chain is built from TRBV29-1 and TRBJ2-1; D remains ambiguous. The V end was cut by 2 bases, the J end by 8 bases, with 10 bases between. This CDR3 has 12 amino acids. Germline CDR1 reads SQVTM; CDR2 reads ANQGSEA. The DNA of the CDR3 is TGCAGCGTTGAAAGGAACGGTGATGAGCAGTTCTTC. Translating it yields CSVERNGDEQFF.

The CDR3 protein is CASSPPRGTQYF. The CDR3 DNA follows: TGTGCCAGCAGCCCTCCTCGGGGTACCCAGTACTTC. This chain links TRBV7-2 with TRBJ2-5; a weak D match, TRBD2 (5 bases). The CDR3 loop spans 12 amino acids. Germline V gene data show CDR1 as SGHTA and CDR2 as FQGNSA. Trimming removed 5 bases at V and 8 bases at J, with 12 bases between.

This clonotype was seen a few times. The rearrangement links TRBV20-1 to TRBJ1-5; D is unclear. In germline, CDR1 is DFQATT, CDR2 SNEGSKA (reference sequence). The CDR3 length is 12 residues. V dropped 2 bases and J dropped 6 bases, with 8 bases sitting between them. CDR3 sequence (DNA): TGCAGTGCTAGAAAGAAGGGTCAGCCCCAGCATTTT. As protein: CSARKKGQPQHF.

This clonotype was found a few times. The chain employs TRBV6-5 and TRBJ2-7; the D gene could be TRBD1 or TRBD2 (5 bases each). This CDR3 has 17 residues. Trimming removed 0 bases from V and 0 bases from J, with 15 bases in between. Looked up from germline, CDR1 is MNHEY and CDR2 is SVGAGI. In DNA form, the CDR3 reads TGTGCCAGCAGTTACTCGCCTGGGACCCCGAGCTCCTACGAGCAGTACTTC. This codes for CASSYSPGTPSSYEQYF.

This clonotype occurred a few times. The chain has TRBV7-2 and TRBJ1-4; tentative D call: TRBD1 (5 bases). The CDR3 covers 15 residues. V lost 0 bases to trimming and J lost 4 bases, with 9 bases between them. Germline V CDR1 and CDR2: SGHTA, FQGNSA. The CDR3 region is CASSLAPGSNEKLFF. The CDR3, as DNA: TGTGCCAGCAGCTTAGCCCCAGGGAGTAATGAAAAACTGTTTTTT.

This clonotype was detected only a few times. The chain joins TRBV5-1 to TRBJ1-5; 8 bases are shared with TRBD1. The CDR3 loop spans 16 amino acids. Per germline, CDR1 SGHRS and CDR2 YFSETQ. V was clipped by 4 bases and J by 2 bases; unmatched bases: 8. CDR3 sequence: CASSPGAGQGNQPQHF. CDR3 bases: TGCGCCAGCAGCCCGGGAGCGGGACAGGGCAATCAGCCCCAGCATTTT.

This clonotype was seen repeatedly, ten times or more. The chain recombines TRBV14 with TRBJ2-1, with D possibly TRBD1 on 5 matching bases. Germline CDR1 reads SGHDN; CDR2 reads FVKESK. Trimming took 5 bases from V and 8 from J, leaving 28 bases between them. The CDR3 is 18 amino acids. CDR3 coding DNA: TGTGCCAGCAGCAGACAGTTTGGGCCCCTTCTGGTGTCAGATGAGCAGTTCTTC. It translates to CASSRQFGPLLVSDEQFF.

The V and J genes are TRBV28 and TRBJ1-5; D is possibly TRBD1 (5 bases). Between the trimmed V and J ends, which lost 8 bases and 4 bases, there was a span of 9 bases. Germline CDR1 and CDR2: MDHEN and SYDVKM. CDR3 length: 12 residues. The CDR3 DNA reads TGTGCCAGCGGAGGGACTAATCAGCCCCAGCATTTT. Its translation is CASGGTNQPQHF.

This clonotype showed up just a few times. The V and J genes are TRBV7-3 and TRBJ2-3; 9 nucleotides align to TRBD1. This CDR3 spans 14 amino acids. Germline CDR1 SGHTA, CDR2 FQGTGA. Trimming took 3 bases from V and 4 from J; bases not matched to a gene: 2. CDR3 nucleotides: TGTGCCAGCAGCTTTCGACAGGGGGCAGATACGCAGTATTTT. It codes for CASSFRQGADTQYF.

This clonotype was counted a few times. The rearrangement links TRBV6-5 to TRBJ2-3, with D unresolved. V was trimmed by 2 bases and J by 2 bases, leaving 11 bases between them. The germline CDR1 and CDR2 sequences are MNHEY and SVGAGI. CDR3 length: 15 residues. CDR3 region: CASSYSGQITDTQYF. In DNA form, the CDR3 reads TGTGCCAGCAGTTACAGTGGGCAGATCACAGATACGCAGTATTTT.

J is TRBJ2-1 and V is TRBV3-1, with D maybe TRBD1 (6 bases). From germline, CDR1 is LGHDT and CDR2 YNNKEL (reference sequence). V lost 3 bases, J lost 0 bases, and 9 bases lay in between. This CDR3 spans 15 amino acids. CDR3 DNA sequence: TGTGCCAGCAGCCATACAGGGAACTCCTACAATGAGCAGTTCTTC. Protein sequence: CASSHTGNSYNEQFF.

This clonotype turned up a few times. The gene calls are TRBV2 and TRBJ2-3; D is undetermined. Germline loops: CDR1 SNHLY, CDR2 FYNNEI. V was shortened by 4 bases and J by 0 bases, with 8 bases between the two germline ends. This CDR3 is 14 amino acids long. The CDR3 loop is CASSVQWSTDTQYF. The DNA for the CDR3 is TGTGCCAGCAGTGTACAGTGGAGCACAGATACGCAGTATTTT. Supplemented by reference TRBV2 and TRBJ2-3, the full variable domain reads EPEVTQTPSHQVTQMGQEVILRCVPISNHLYFYWYRQILGQKVEFLVSFYNNEISEKSEIFDDQFSVERPDGSNFTLKIRSTKLEDSAMYFCASSVQWSTDTQYFGPGTRLTVL.

This clonotype was recorded at least ten times. This rearrangement joins TRBV29-1 to TRBJ2-3, with 7 bases lining up with TRBD2. Per the germline V gene, CDR1 is SQVTM and CDR2 is ANQGSEA. Trimming cost V 4 bases and J 2 bases; bases outside gene matches: 6. The CDR3 runs 14 residues. As DNA, the CDR3 is TGCAGCGTTGGACGGGGGGTTAACACAGATACGCAGTATTTT. The encoded protein is CSVGRGVNTDTQYF.

This clonotype was detected only a few times. J is TRBJ1-6 and V is TRBV7-2; D ambiguous. The CDR3 is made up of 17 amino acids. V was cut by 1 base and J by 0 bases, with 10 bases left in between. CDR1 and CDR2 from the germline V gene are SGHTA and FQGNSA. The DNA for the CDR3 is TGTGCCAGCAGCTTAGTCGGCGCTAGCTCCTATAATTCACCCCTCCACTTT. Translation: CASSLVGASSYNSPLHF.

This sequence joins TRBV9 and TRBJ1-1; TRBD1 matches 9 bases. Losses at the gene ends were 1 base for V and 1 base for J; bases not matched to a gene: 2. CDR3 length equals 15 residues. Germline values: CDR1 SGDLS, CDR2 YYNGEE. The CDR3 here is CASSVLGQGNTEAFF. The DNA for the CDR3 is TGTGCCAGCAGCGTATTGGGACAGGGGAACACTGAAGCTTTCTTT.

In its sample, this clonotype was seen many times. The chain combines TRBV10-3 with TRBJ2-3; D could derive from TRBD1 or TRBD2 (5 bases each). V was trimmed by 0 bases and J by 6 bases, leaving 13 bases between them. Germline loops: CDR1 ENHRY, CDR2 SYGVKD. This CDR3 is 15 amino acids long. The CDR3, as DNA: TGTGCCATCAGTGAGTCTAGCTCCGGGACGGATACGCAGTATTTT. It translates to CAISESSSGTDTQYF.

For the CDR3, the DNA is TGCGCCAGCAGCCAAGATTTTCGGCTAGCGGTCACCGGGGAGCTGTTTTTT. Protein: CASSQDFRLAVTGELFF. The chain links TRBV4-3 to TRBJ2-2; TRBD2 matches 7 bases. CDR3 length: 17 amino acids. CDR1 and CDR2 from the germline V gene are LGHNA and YSLEER. With 0 bases clipped from V and 4 bases from J, the junction kept 8 bases outside the gene matches.

This clonotype occurred a few times. The chain combines TRBV6-4 with TRBJ2-7; D call uncertain. V lost 2 bases and J 1 base, leaving 18 bases between the germline ends. In germline, CDR1 is MRHNA, CDR2 SNTAGT. The CDR3 is made up of 17 amino acids. CDR3 nucleotides: TGTGCCAGCAGTGACCCTACCTCCTCGTCTGGTTCCTACGAGCAGTACTTC. Its protein product is CASSDPTSSSGSYEQYF.

This clonotype came up many times. The rearrangement joins TRBV27 to TRBJ2-3; the D is unclear. V was trimmed by 1 base and J by 4 bases, leaving 12 bases between them. CDR1 and CDR2 (germline): MNHEY, SMNVEV (reference sequence). The CDR3 loop spans 15 amino acids. CDR3 coding DNA: TGTGCCAGCAGTTTATGGGCTAACGCCCCAGATACGCAGTATTTT. Translation gives CASSLWANAPDTQYF.

At least ten counts were recorded for this clonotype. J is TRBJ2-3 and V is TRBV7-2; D remains unclear. Trimming stripped 4 bases from V and 8 bases from J, with 4 bases between. CDR1 is SGHTA and CDR2 is FQGNSA in the germline V gene. The CDR3 length is 10 residues. This chain's CDR3 is CASSSPTQYF. The CDR3 nucleotides are TGTGCCAGCAGCTCCCCTACGCAGTATTTT. Drawing the rest from reference TRBV7-2 and TRBJ2-3, the complete variable domain is GAGVSQSPSNKVTEKGKDVELRCDPISGHTALYWYRQSLGQGLEFLIYFQGNSAPDKSGLPSDRFSAERTGGSVSTLTIQRTQQEDSAVYLCASSSPTQYFGPGTRLTVL.